A single sample gave rise to the 9 T cell receptor beta chains below, sequenced in a study of T-cell memory formation after mild COVID-19. A single record per CDR3 protein comes from TCRdb applying MiXCR to the 5' RACE reads. The sample shows more than 250,000 distinct CDR3 sequences, roughly 17% of them seen only once. The sample comprised PBMCs or a T cell subset sorted from them (not recorded which). Receptor source: a man between 18 and 35 years old who had mild COVID-19 (a few samples of this study predate the infection). Cell type and time point are not known.

The chain employs TRBV7-2 and TRBJ1-1; D is possibly TRBD1 (5 bases). The CDR3 contains 14 residues. Germline V lookup: CDR1 SGHTA, CDR2 FQGNSA. V was trimmed by 5 bases and J by 4 bases, leaving 14 bases between them. The DNA for the CDR3 is TGTGCCAGCAGCGTGGACGGCGGGGGCACTGAAGCTTTCTTT. This codes for CASSVDGGGTEAFF.

The genes are TRBV7-3 and TRBJ2-1, with 11 bases aligning to TRBD2. The CDR3 loop spans 19 amino acids. V shed 5 bases and J 4 bases; nucleotides not matched to a gene: 16. The germline V gene has CDR1 SGHTA and CDR2 FQGTGA. Here the CDR3 reads CASSRQGSGGALLYNEQFF. The CDR3 coding sequence is TGTGCCAGCAGCCGTCAGGGTAGCGGGGGGGCTTTGTTGTACAATGAGCAGTTCTTC.

V is TRBV15 and J is TRBJ1-4; D is perhaps TRBD1 (6 bases). Germline CDR1 LNHNV, CDR2 YYDKDF (reference sequence). The CDR3 covers 15 residues. V was clipped by 3 bases and J by 5 bases, with 13 bases between them. CDR3 loop: CATSSDNRANEKLFF. The CDR3 coding sequence is TGTGCCACCAGCAGTGATAACAGGGCAAATGAAAAACTGTTTTTT.

This sequence joins TRBV7-3 and TRBJ1-1; D might be TRBD1 (5 bases). The V and J ends lost 1 base and 5 bases respectively, with 14 bases between them. The CDR3 length is 15 residues. Germline V CDR1 and CDR2: SGHTA, FQGTGA. The DNA for the CDR3 is TGTGCCAGCAGCTTAAGCCCGGGGGGAGGAACTGAAGCTTTCTTT. Translation gives CASSLSPGGGTEAFF.

This sequence joins TRBV11-3 and TRBJ2-1; D might be TRBD2 (7 bases). Deletions cut 5 bases from V and 9 bases from J, with 20 bases between. Germline lookup yields CDR1 SGHNT and CDR2 YENEEA. The CDR3 spans 15 residues. The CDR3 loop reads CASSLGGPVRVEQFF. CDR3 in DNA: TGTGCCAGCAGCCTCGGGGGGCCCGTCAGAGTTGAGCAGTTCTTC.

This clonotype was seen at least ten times. The chain is built from TRBV24-1 and TRBJ2-3, with 9 bases matching TRBD2. The germline gives CDR1 KGHDR, CDR2 SFDVKD. The CDR3 extends over 15 amino acids. Trimming removed 4 bases from V and 5 bases from J; junction bases left unmatched: 6. The CDR3 region has the DNA TGTGCCACCAGTGAGGGCGGGGGGGGAGGAGATACGCAGTATTTT. Protein: CATSEGGGGGDTQYF.

This clonotype has more than one count but fewer than ten. The chain has TRBV5-1 and TRBJ2-7, with TRBD1 matching 10 bases. The germline CDR1 and CDR2 sequences are SGHRS and YFSETQ. This CDR3 has 18 residues. V lost 5 bases and J lost 1; bases outside the gene matches: 15. The CDR3 nucleotides are TGCGCCAGCAGACTCCGGACAGGGGGGGCCGTACTTTCCTACGAGCAGTACGTC. Residues: CASRLRTGGAVLSYEQYV.

This clonotype showed up just a few times. The chain links TRBV5-6 to TRBJ2-1; D ambiguous. Per the germline V gene, CDR1 is SGHDT and CDR2 is YYEEEE. The CDR3 has 12 residues. V lost 4 bases and J lost 6, with 8 bases in between. The CDR3 nucleotides are TGTGCCAGCAGCCCCTTTGGCAATGAGCAGTTCTTC. It is translated as CASSPFGNEQFF.

The chain recombines TRBV20-1 with TRBJ1-5, with D unclear. Per germline, CDR1 DFQATT and CDR2 SNEGSKA (reference sequence). This CDR3 contains 14 residues. The V end lost 2 bases, the J end lost 0 bases, and 8 bases lay between the germline ends. Written as DNA, the CDR3 is TGCAGTGCTAGATTAGTAGGTAGCAATCAGCCCCAGCATTTT. It encodes CSARLVGSNQPQHF.